These 8 T cell receptor beta chains came from one sample sequenced in a study of T cell responses to AZD1222 COVID-19 vaccine. Sequencing used immunoSEQ multiplex PCR; TCRdb keeps in-frame clones, though not all of them. Of 150,000 or so clones listed, over 80% were seen once; the top ten hold about 3%. Sequencing used peripheral blood, obtained on day 0 of MenACWY control vaccination. The origin of the receptors is an adult in good health.

The CDR3 protein is CASSYSWIFSGNTIYF. DNA of the CDR3: TGTGCCAGCAGTTACTCGTGGATTTTCTCTGGAAACACCATATATTTT. The J gene is TRBJ1-3, the V gene TRBV6-5; the D is unclear. Germline CDR1 is MNHEY and CDR2 is SVGAGI. The length of the CDR3 is 16 residues. V dropped 0 bases and J dropped 0 bases, with 9 bases sitting between them.

The J gene is TRBJ2-3, the V gene TRBV10-1, with TRBD2 identical over 14 bases. The CDR3 has 16 residues. CDR1 and CDR2 (germline): WNHNN, SYGVQD (reference sequence). Unmatched junction bases numbered 2, after V lost 5 bases and J lost 1 base. The CDR3 loop is CASSWGLAGGTDTQYF. The CDR3 DNA is TGCGCCAGCAGTTGGGGACTAGCGGGAGGCACAGATACGCAGTATTTT.

J is TRBJ1-1 and V is TRBV6-5; D may be TRBD1 (5 bases). Germline CDR1 is MNHEY and CDR2 is SVGAGI. V was cut by 5 bases and J by 2 bases, with 12 bases left in between. This CDR3 contains 14 residues. CDR3 bases: TGTGCCAGCAGTAAACCGGGGCATAACACTGAAGCTTTCTTT. It codes for CASSKPGHNTEAFF.

The chain recombines TRBV6-1 with TRBJ2-7, with TRBD1 matching over 7 bases. J gave up 5 bases and V 2 bases, and 6 bases lay outside the gene matches. Germline values: CDR1 MNHNS, CDR2 SASEGT. This CDR3 is built from 14 residues. The chain's CDR3 is CASSEPGQRNEQYF. Written as DNA, the CDR3 is TGTGCCAGCAGTGAACCGGGACAGCGGAACGAGCAGTACTTC.

Turning to this clone: The sample carries other DNA sequences with the same CDR3. This sequence joins TRBV5-1 and TRBJ1-2, with D maybe TRBD1 (5 bases). CDR1 SGHRS and CDR2 YFSETQ come from the germline V gene. The CDR3 contains 12 residues. The V gene lost 0 bases and the J gene lost 8 bases, with 8 bases spanning the gap. The DNA for the CDR3 is TGCGCCAGCAGCTTGGCAGGGTTCGGCTACACCTTC. It is translated as CASSLAGFGYTF.

The V call is TRBV11-2, the J call TRBJ1-1, with TRBD1 matching over 7 bases. CDR3 length equals 14 residues. V lost 4 bases and J lost 8; bases outside the gene matches: 10. The germline V gene has CDR1 SGHAT and CDR2 FQNNGV. The CDR3 spells CASSSTGATGEAFF. In DNA form, the CDR3 reads TGTGCCAGCAGCTCAACAGGGGCTACCGGGGAAGCTTTCTTT.

The chain is built from TRBV28 and TRBJ2-7, with 8 bases aligning to TRBD1. The CDR3 spans 14 residues. Germline V gene sequence: CDR1 MDHEN, CDR2 SYDVKM. The trim removed 6 bases at V and 2 bases at J, leaving 6 bases unmatched. The CDR3, as DNA: TGTGCCAGCAGATACAGGGGGGTGGCCTACGAGCAGTACTTC. Translated: CASRYRGVAYEQYF.

J is TRBJ1-1 and V is TRBV4-1; D might be TRBD1 (5 bases). Looked up from germline, CDR1 is MGHRA and CDR2 is YSYEKL. V shed 4 bases and J shed 2 bases, with 14 bases lying between them. This CDR3 contains 15 residues. CDR3: CASSPQMGGNTEAFF. The CDR3 DNA sequence: TGCGCCAGCAGCCCACAAATGGGGGGAAACACTGAAGCTTTCTTT.